Listed below are T cell receptor beta chains from one sample, sequenced in a study of shared clonotypes between healthy human individuals. Libraries were prepared by immunoSEQ multiplex PCR; TCRdb keeps only in-frame clonotypes and omits some of them. The sample consists of 900,000 to 1,200,000 clones, about 84% of them appearing once. The material sequenced was memory CD4+ T cells from PBMCs. All receptors come from a man aged 18 to 29 in good health. Some clones in this sample may be carry-over from other donors' samples. The CDR3 runs from the conserved cysteine through the conserved F or W. The D gene is left open where the match is weak.

D gene,J gene,V gene,CDR3 protein,CDR3 DNA
TRBD2,TRBJ2-7,TRBV4-2,CASSQPGLGISYEQYF,TGTGCCAGCAGCCAGCCGGGACTAGGTATCTCCTACGAGCAGTACTTC
.,TRBJ2-7,TRBV6-1,CASSEFYQGTGEQYF,TGTGCCAGCAGTGAATTTTATCAGGGGACGGGGGAGCAGTACTTC
.,TRBJ2-5,TRBV5-6,CASSLGSRETQYF,TGTGCCAGCAGCTTGGGCTCGAGGGAGACCCAGTACTTC
TRBD2,TRBJ2-7,TRBV7-2,CASSLTSGSSLEQYF,TGTGCCAGCAGCCTTACTAGCGGGAGCTCGCTCGAGCAGTACTTC
.,TRBJ2-2,TRBV2,CASSEALGRNTGELFF,TGTGCCAGCAGTGAAGCATTGGGACGGAACACCGGGGAGCTGTTTTTT
.,TRBJ2-1,TRBV18,CASSPGGIEQFF,TGTGCCAGCTCACCAGGGGGAATTGAGCAGTTCTTC
TRBD1,TRBJ1-5,TRBV25-1,CASSGGTGLIQPQHF,TGTGCCAGCAGTGGTGGGACAGGGTTGATTCAGCCCCAGCATTTT
.,TRBJ2-7,TRBV4-3,CASSQEATGRASYEQYF,TGCGCCAGCAGCCAAGAGGCAACGGGCAGGGCCTCCTACGAGCAGTACTTC
.,TRBJ2-4,TRBV19,CASSFLRSDIQYF,TGTGCCAGTAGTTTTTTGAGGTCCGATATTCAGTACTTC
.,TRBJ2-1,TRBV5-6,CASSLFSGAYNEQFF,TGTGCCAGCAGCTTGTTCAGCGGAGCATACAATGAGCAGTTCTTC
.,TRBJ1-4,TRBV19,CASSTPTGFSEKLFF,TGTGCCAGTAGTACCCCAACAGGGTTTAGTGAAAAACTGTTTTTT
.,TRBJ2-5,TRBV4-1,CASSQGPPGTQYF,TGCGCCAGCAGCCAAGGCCCCCCGGGGACCCAGTACTTC
.,TRBJ2-5,TRBV18,CASSPNGETQYF,TGTGCCAGCTCACCAAACGGAGAGACCCAGTACTTC